This entry describes one T cell receptor (beta chain). Here immunoSEQ multiplex PCR was the method, and the copy in TCRdb shows in-frame clones only, minus some. The sample lists some 90,000 clones, roughly 90% occurring once. These data are taken from a study of blood T cell repertoires in COVID-19. Overall study context: Samples came from the United States, Italy and Spain, spanning acute and convalescent COVID-19. PBMCs, B-cell-depleted T cells, or T cells were the source of the cDNA or gDNA that made up the material.

One Seattle source followed patients from active infection through their disease course. J lost 1 base, V lost 6 bases, and 8 bases had no gene match. Germline V gene data show CDR1 as SGHRS and CDR2 as YFSETQ. This CDR3 comprises 15 residues. The V gene is TRBV5-1, the J gene TRBJ1-1; 8 nucleotides match TRBD1. This sequence originates from a man aged 50-59 years with COVID-19, enrolled during active disease. The sequenced sample was peripheral blood. The CDR3 DNA reads TGCGCCAGCACAACCCCGGACAGGGAGAACACTGAAGCTTTCTTT. Protein product: CASTTPDRENTEAFF.